This passage covers 19 T cell receptor beta chains from one sample sequenced in a study of shared clonotypes between healthy human individuals. Here immunoSEQ multiplex PCR was the method, and the copy in TCRdb shows in-frame clones only, minus some. The sample lists 2 million to 2.5 million clones; around 96% were seen once. Naivety among CD8 cells was defined by CD45RO negativity and positive CCR7 selection, thereby excluding terminally differentiated effector memory CD45RA+ cells. The sequencing sample was made of naive CD8+ T cells sorted from blood. These receptors were collected from a man between 18 and 35 years old in good health.

The rearrangement links TRBV6-5 to TRBJ1-6; D is unresolved. Germline values: CDR1 MNHEY, CDR2 SVGAGI. Trimming cost V 5 bases and J 7 bases, with 9 bases left between them. The CDR3 loop spans 13 amino acids. CDR3 amino acids: CASSPGENSPLHF. The CDR3 DNA is TGTGCCAGCAGTCCGGGAGAAAATTCACCCCTCCACTTT.

This clone is a singleton in its sample. CDR3 sequence: CASSHWDRVGETQYF. DNA of the CDR3: TGCGCCAGCAGCCATTGGGACAGGGTTGGGGAGACCCAGTACTTC. The gene calls are TRBV4-1 and TRBJ2-5; 9 nucleotides align to TRBD1. The CDR3 has 15 amino acids. V shed 3 bases and J 5 bases; nucleotides not matched to a gene: 7. Germline V gene sequence: CDR1 MGHRA, CDR2 YSYEKL.

The chain recombines TRBV19 with TRBJ2-7; the D gene is possibly TRBD1 (6 bases). Trimming removed 6 bases from V and 0 bases from J, with 15 bases in between. This CDR3 spans 15 amino acids. Germline V CDR1 and CDR2: LNHDA, SQIVND (reference sequence). CDR3 protein: CASRPGVSSSYEQYF. DNA of the CDR3: TGTGCCAGTAGGCCAGGGGTTTCAAGCTCCTACGAGCAGTACTTC.

The gene calls are TRBV6-5 and TRBJ2-1; tentatively, D is TRBD1 (6 bases). V was trimmed by 2 bases and J by 6 bases, leaving 11 bases between them. CDR3 size: 14 residues. Per germline, CDR1 MNHEY and CDR2 SVGAGI. The CDR3 loop reads CASSYQGRFNEQFF. Here the CDR3 DNA reads TGTGCCAGCAGTTACCAGGGGCGGTTCAATGAGCAGTTCTTC.

A single count supports this clone. The J gene is TRBJ2-1, the V gene TRBV9; 8 bases are shared with TRBD2. Unmatched junction bases numbered 6, after V lost 4 bases and J lost 3 bases. The CDR3 covers 15 residues. The germline gives CDR1 SGDLS, CDR2 YYNGEE. CDR3 bases: TGTGCCAGCAGCCAATTCGGGAGGGACTACAATGAGCAGTTCTTC. Amino acid sequence: CASSQFGRDYNEQFF. Drawing the rest from reference TRBV9 and TRBJ2-1, the complete variable domain is DSGVTQTPKHLITATGQRVTLRCSPRSGDLSVYWYQQSLDQGLQFLIQYYNGEERAKGNILERFSAQQFPDLHSELNLSSLELGDSALYFCASSQFGRDYNEQFFGPGTRLTVL.

The chain employs TRBV10-3 and TRBJ2-5; TRBD2 aligns across 9 bases. The CDR3 contains 15 residues. V gave up 5 bases and J gave up 5 bases; unmatched junction bases: 9. Germline V gene sequence: CDR1 ENHRY, CDR2 SYGVKD. In DNA, the CDR3 is TGTGCCATCAGTATTAGCGGGAGCACCAGGGAGACCCAGTACTTC. Its protein is CAISISGSTRETQYF.

The chain links TRBV27 to TRBJ2-1; 7 bases match TRBD2. The CDR3 spans 16 residues. Trimming at V came to 5 bases and at J to 6 bases, leaving 13 bases not matched to a gene. CDR1 and CDR2 (germline): MNHEY, SMNVEV (reference sequence). The CDR3 loop is CASSPGAGEVINEQFF. CDR3 DNA: TGTGCCAGCAGTCCTGGGGCGGGAGAAGTAATCAATGAGCAGTTCTTC.

This chain links TRBV13 with TRBJ2-3; TRBD2 agrees at 11 bases. V shed 5 bases, J shed 6 bases, and the junction held 10 bases outside the gene matches. The CDR3 runs to 16 residues. Germline V gene sequence: CDR1 PRHDT, CDR2 FYEKMQ (reference sequence). The chain's CDR3 is CASSPIAGGPFDTQYF. The CDR3 coding sequence is TGTGCCAGCAGCCCAATAGCGGGAGGGCCTTTTGATACGCAGTATTTT.

This rearrangement joins TRBV15 to TRBJ2-5; 9 positions match TRBD2. Losses at the gene ends were 4 bases for V and 5 bases for J; bases not matched to a gene: 2. This CDR3 is built from 13 residues. Germline CDR1 is LNHNV and CDR2 is YYDKDF (reference sequence). CDR3 sequence reads: CATSNLAGETQYF. As DNA, the CDR3 is TGTGCCACCAGCAACCTAGCGGGGGAGACCCAGTACTTC.

This chain connects TRBV6-5 to TRBJ1-1; no definite D call. V lost 4 bases to trimming and J lost 1 base, with 10 bases between them. The CDR3 covers 14 residues. The V gene's germline CDR1 is MNHEY and CDR2 SVGAGI. The chain's CDR3 is CASSWREGNTEAFF. DNA for the CDR3: TGTGCCAGCAGTTGGCGCGAGGGGAACACTGAAGCTTTCTTT.

The rearrangement uses TRBV28 and TRBJ1-1; tentatively, D is TRBD1 (5 bases). This CDR3 contains 14 residues. Trimming cost V 0 bases and J 5 bases, with 10 bases left between them. Germline lookup yields CDR1 MDHEN and CDR2 SYDVKM. CDR3: CASSLWGVGTEAFF. For the CDR3, the DNA is TGTGCCAGCAGTTTATGGGGGGTGGGTACTGAAGCTTTCTTT.

To note about this clone: A read error is possible here, since a much larger clone lies one base away. The chain joins TRBV30 to TRBJ2-7; 10 nucleotides align to TRBD1. This CDR3 has 14 residues. Germline CDR1 and CDR2: GTSNPN and SVGIG (reference sequence). Here the CDR3 DNA reads TGTGCCTGGAGCGGCGGGGACAGGGGTTTCGAGCAGCACTTC. This gives the protein CAWSGGDRGFEQHF.

The chain joins TRBV27 to TRBJ1-4; perhaps TRBD1 as D (6 bases). V lost 6 bases and J lost 0, with 11 bases in between. Germline V gene lookup returns CDR1 MNHEY and CDR2 SMNVEV (reference sequence). The CDR3 consists of 15 residues. CDR3 sequence reads: CASRGHRATNEKLFF. The CDR3 DNA reads as TGTGCCAGCAGGGGACACCGAGCAACTAATGAAAAACTGTTTTTT.

As regards this clone: Other DNA sequences in the sample encode the same CDR3. V is TRBV6-5 and J is TRBJ1-1; no clear D gene. Deletions cut 0 bases from V and 4 bases from J, with 9 bases between. CDR3 size: 14 residues. The germline V gene encodes CDR1 MNHEY and CDR2 SVGAGI. CDR3 DNA: TGTGCCAGCAGTTACTCGGAGGGTGTCACTGAAGCTTTCTTT. This gives the protein CASSYSEGVTEAFF.

This clone was detected only once. The genes are TRBV4-1 and TRBJ2-7; D uncertain. The CDR3 has 14 residues. Germline values: CDR1 MGHRA, CDR2 YSYEKL. Trimming shortened V by 0 bases and J by 6 bases, and 12 bases separated the two germline ends. CDR3 nucleotides: TGCGCCAGCAGCCAAGACGTTTCAGTTTTCGAGCAGTACTTC. It is translated as CASSQDVSVFEQYF.

V is TRBV10-2 and J is TRBJ1-2; D gene ambiguous. The CDR3 is 13 residues long. Germline V gene data show CDR1 as WSHSY and CDR2 as SAAADI. V gave up 4 bases and J gave up 0 bases, with 6 bases separating them. This CDR3 reads CASSVSPNYGYTF. The CDR3 DNA sequence: TGCGCCAGCAGTGTATCTCCTAACTATGGCTACACCTTC.

V and J are TRBV4-1 and TRBJ2-7; 7 bases agree with TRBD2. This CDR3 contains 15 residues. Looked up from germline, CDR1 is MGHRA and CDR2 is YSYEKL. After removal of 1 base from V and 4 bases from J, the junction contained 7 bases not matched to a gene. The chain's CDR3 is CASSQVDDGRYEQYF. The CDR3 nucleotides are TGCGCCAGCAGCCAAGTGGACGACGGGAGGTACGAGCAGTACTTC.

This clone showed up just once. The V call is TRBV28, the J call TRBJ1-4; D is undetermined. The length of the CDR3 is 15 residues. The V end was cut by 6 bases, the J end by 0 bases, with 11 bases between. The germline CDR1 and CDR2 sequences are MDHEN and SYDVKM. The CDR3 DNA is TGTGCCAGCAGAAGACGGGGTGCAACTAATGAAAAACTGTTTTTT. This gives the protein CASRRRGATNEKLFF.

V and J are TRBV29-1 and TRBJ1-2; D is unclear. V was shortened by 4 bases and J by 3 bases, with 9 bases between the two germline ends. Looked up from germline, CDR1 is SQVTM and CDR2 is ANQGSEA. This CDR3 has 12 residues. The CDR3 DNA reads TGCAGCGTTGCGGGTTGGGACTATGGCTACACCTTC. Translation gives CSVAGWDYGYTF. The variable domain in full, with the rest retrieved from reference TRBV29-1 and TRBJ1-2, is SAVISQKPSRDICQRGTSLTIQCQVDSQVTMMFWYRQQPGQSLTLIATANQGSEATYESGFVIDKFPISRPNLTFSTLTVSNMSPEDSSIYLCSVAGWDYGYTFGSGTRLTVV.